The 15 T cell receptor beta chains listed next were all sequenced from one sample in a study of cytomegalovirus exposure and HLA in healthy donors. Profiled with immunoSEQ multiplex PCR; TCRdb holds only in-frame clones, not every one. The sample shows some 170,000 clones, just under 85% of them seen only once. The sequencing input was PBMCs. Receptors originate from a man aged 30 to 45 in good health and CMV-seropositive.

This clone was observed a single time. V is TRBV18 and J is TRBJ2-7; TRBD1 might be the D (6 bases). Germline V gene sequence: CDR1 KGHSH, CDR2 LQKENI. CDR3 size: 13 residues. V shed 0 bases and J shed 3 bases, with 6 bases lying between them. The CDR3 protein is CASSPPGHYEQYF. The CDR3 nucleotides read TGTGCCAGCTCACCACCGGGACACTACGAGCAGTACTTC.

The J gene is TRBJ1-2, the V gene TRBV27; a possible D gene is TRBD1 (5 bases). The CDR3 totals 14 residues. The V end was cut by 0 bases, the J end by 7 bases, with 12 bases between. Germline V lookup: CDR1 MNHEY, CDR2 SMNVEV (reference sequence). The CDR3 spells CASSLSGLPGGYTF. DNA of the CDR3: TGTGCCAGCAGTTTATCGGGACTCCCGGGTGGCTACACCTTC.

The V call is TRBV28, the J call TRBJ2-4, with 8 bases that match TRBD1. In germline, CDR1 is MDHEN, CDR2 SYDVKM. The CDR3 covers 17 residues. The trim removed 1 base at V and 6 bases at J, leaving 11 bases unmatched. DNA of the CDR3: TGTGCCAGCAGTTTATCCCCACAGGGGGTGACTAGAAACATTCAGTACTTC. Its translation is CASSLSPQGVTRNIQYF.

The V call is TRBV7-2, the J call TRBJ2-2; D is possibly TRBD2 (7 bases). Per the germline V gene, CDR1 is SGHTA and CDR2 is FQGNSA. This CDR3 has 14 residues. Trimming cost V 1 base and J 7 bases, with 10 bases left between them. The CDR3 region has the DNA TGTGCCAGCAGCTTAGGGGGGGGCGGCGGGGAGCTGTTTTTT. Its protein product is CASSLGGGGGELFF.

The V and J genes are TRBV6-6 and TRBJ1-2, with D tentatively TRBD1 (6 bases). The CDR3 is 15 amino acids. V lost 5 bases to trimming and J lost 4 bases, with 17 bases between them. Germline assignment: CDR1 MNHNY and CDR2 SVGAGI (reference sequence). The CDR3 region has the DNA TGTGCCAGCAGTCCGCACGACAGGATCACCTATGGCTACACCTTC. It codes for CASSPHDRITYGYTF.

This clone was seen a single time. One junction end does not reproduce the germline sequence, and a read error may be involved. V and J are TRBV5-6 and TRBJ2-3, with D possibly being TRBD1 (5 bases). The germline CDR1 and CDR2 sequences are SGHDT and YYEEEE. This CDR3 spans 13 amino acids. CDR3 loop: CASSLTETATQYF. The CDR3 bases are TGTGCCAGCAGCTTGACGGAGACAGCTACGCAGTATTTT.

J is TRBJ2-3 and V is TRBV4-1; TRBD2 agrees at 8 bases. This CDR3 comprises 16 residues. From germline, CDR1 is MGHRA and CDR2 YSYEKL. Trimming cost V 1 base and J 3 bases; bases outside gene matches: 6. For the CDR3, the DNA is TGCGCCAGCAGCCAAGCGCTAGCGGGTCGAACAGATACGCAGTATTTT. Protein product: CASSQALAGRTDTQYF.

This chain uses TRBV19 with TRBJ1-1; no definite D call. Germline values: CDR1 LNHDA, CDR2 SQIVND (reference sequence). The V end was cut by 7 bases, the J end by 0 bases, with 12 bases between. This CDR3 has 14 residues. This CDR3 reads CASILDEMNTEAFF. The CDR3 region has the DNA TGTGCCAGTATTCTAGACGAGATGAACACTGAAGCTTTCTTT.

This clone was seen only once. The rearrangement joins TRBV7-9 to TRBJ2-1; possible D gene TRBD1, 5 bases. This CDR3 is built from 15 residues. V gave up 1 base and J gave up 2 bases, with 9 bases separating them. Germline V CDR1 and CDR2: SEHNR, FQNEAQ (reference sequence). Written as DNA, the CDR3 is TGTGCCAGCAGCTTAGGGACAAGCCCCTACAATGAGCAGTTCTTC. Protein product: CASSLGTSPYNEQFF.

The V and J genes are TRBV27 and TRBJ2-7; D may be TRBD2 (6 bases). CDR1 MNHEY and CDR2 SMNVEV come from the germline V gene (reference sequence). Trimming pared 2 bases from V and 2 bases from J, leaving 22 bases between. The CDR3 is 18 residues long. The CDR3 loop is CASSLRASFGGKAYEQYF. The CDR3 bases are TGTGCCAGCAGTTTAAGGGCGTCCTTTGGAGGGAAGGCCTACGAGCAGTACTTC.

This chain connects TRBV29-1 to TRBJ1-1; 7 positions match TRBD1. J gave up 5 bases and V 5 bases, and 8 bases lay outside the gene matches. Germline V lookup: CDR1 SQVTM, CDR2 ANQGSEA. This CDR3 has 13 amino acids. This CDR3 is CSVSGTDRTEAFF. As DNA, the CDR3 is TGCAGCGTTTCCGGGACAGATCGGACTGAAGCTTTCTTT.

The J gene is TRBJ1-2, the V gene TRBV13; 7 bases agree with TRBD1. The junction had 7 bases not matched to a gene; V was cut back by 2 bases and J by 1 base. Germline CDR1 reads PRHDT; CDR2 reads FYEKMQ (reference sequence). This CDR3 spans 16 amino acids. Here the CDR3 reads CASSLKMDRFNYGYTF. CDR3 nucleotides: TGTGCCAGCAGCTTAAAGATGGACAGGTTTAACTATGGCTACACCTTC. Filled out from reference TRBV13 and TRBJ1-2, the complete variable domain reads AAGVIQSPRHLIKEKRETATLKCYPIPRHDTVYWYQQGPGQDPQFLISFYEKMQSDKGSIPDRFSAQQFSDYHSELNMSSLELGDSALYFCASSLKMDRFNYGYTFGSGTRLTVV.

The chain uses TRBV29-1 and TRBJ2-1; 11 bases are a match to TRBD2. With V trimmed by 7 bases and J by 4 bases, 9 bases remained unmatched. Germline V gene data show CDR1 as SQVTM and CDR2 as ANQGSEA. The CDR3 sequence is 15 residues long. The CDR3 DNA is TGCAGCGCTAATGCCGGGACTAGCGGTTACAATGAGCAGTTCTTC. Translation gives CSANAGTSGYNEQFF.

The CDR3 is CASSPRQQGDPYEQYF. Here the CDR3 DNA reads TGTGCCAGCAGTCCCCGGCAACAGGGGGACCCCTACGAGCAGTACTTC. The chain recombines TRBV27 with TRBJ2-7; 8 bases agree with TRBD1. J was trimmed by 2 bases and V by 5 bases; bases with no gene match: 11. Germline loops: CDR1 MNHEY, CDR2 SMNVEV (reference sequence). The CDR3 loop spans 16 amino acids.

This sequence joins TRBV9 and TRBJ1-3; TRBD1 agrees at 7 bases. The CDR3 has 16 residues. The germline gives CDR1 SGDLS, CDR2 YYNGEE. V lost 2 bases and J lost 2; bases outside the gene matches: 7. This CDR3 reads CASSVRQGATGNTIYF. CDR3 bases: TGTGCCAGCAGCGTCCGACAGGGAGCAACTGGAAACACCATATATTTT.